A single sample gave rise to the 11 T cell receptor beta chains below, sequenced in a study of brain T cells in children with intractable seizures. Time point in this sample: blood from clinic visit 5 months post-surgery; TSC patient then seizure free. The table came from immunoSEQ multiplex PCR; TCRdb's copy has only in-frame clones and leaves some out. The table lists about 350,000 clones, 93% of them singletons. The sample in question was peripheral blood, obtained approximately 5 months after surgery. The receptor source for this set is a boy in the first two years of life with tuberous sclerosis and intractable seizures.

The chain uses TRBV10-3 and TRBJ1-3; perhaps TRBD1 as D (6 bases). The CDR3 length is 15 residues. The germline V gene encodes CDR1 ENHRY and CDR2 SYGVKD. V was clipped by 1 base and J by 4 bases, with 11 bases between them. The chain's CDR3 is CAISEFGQLGNTIYF. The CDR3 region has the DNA TGTGCCATCAGTGAGTTCGGACAGTTAGGAAACACCATATATTTT.

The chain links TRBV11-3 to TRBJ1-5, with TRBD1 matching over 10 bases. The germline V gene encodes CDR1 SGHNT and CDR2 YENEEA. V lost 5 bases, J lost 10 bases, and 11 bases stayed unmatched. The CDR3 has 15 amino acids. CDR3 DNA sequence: TGTGCCAGCAGCCGAACCTTCGGACAGGGGGATCCCCAGCATTTT. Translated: CASSRTFGQGDPQHF.

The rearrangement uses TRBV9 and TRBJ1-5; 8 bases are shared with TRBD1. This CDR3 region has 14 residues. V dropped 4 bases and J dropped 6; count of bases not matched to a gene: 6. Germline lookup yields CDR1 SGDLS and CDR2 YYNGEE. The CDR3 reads CASSPDRAGQPQHF. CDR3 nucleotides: TGTGCCAGCAGCCCGGACAGGGCAGGTCAGCCCCAGCATTTT.

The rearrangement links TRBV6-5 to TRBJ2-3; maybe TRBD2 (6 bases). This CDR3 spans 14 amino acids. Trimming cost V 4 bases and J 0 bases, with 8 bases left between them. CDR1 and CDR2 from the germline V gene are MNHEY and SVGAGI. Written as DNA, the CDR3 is TGTGCCAGCAGTTGGGGACTTAGCACAGATACGCAGTATTTT. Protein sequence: CASSWGLSTDTQYF.

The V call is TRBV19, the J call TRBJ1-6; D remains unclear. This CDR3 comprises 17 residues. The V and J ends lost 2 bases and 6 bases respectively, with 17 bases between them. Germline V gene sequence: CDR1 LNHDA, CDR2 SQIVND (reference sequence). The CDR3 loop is CASSIMKGKGFNSPLHF. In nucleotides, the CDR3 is TGTGCCAGTAGTATAATGAAGGGTAAAGGCTTTAATTCACCCCTCCACTTT.

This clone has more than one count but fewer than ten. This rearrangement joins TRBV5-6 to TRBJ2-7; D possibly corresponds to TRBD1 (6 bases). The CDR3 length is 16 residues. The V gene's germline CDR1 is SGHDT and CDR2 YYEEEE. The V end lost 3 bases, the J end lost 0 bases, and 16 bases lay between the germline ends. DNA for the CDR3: TGTGCCAGCAGCTACAGGACAGAACCGTCCTCCTACGAGCAGTACTTC. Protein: CASSYRTEPSSYEQYF. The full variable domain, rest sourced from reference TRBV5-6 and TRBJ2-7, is DAGVTQSPTHLIKTRGQQVTLRCSPKSGHDTVSWYQQALGQGPQFIFQYYEEEERQRGNFPDRFSGHQFPNYSSELNVNALLLGDSALYLCASSYRTEPSSYEQYFGPGTRLTVT.

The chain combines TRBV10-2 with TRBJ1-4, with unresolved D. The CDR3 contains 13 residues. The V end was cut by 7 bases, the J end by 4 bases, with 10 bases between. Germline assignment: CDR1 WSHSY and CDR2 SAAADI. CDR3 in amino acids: CASTRSGNEKLFF. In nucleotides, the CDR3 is TGCGCCAGCACGAGGTCCGGTAATGAAAAACTGTTTTTT.

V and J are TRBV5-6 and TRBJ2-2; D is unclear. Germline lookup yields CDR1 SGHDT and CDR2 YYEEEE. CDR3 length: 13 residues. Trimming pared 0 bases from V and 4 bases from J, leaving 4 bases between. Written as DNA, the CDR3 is TGTGCCAGCAGCTTGGGGGCCACCGGGGAGCTGTTTTTT. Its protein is CASSLGATGELFF. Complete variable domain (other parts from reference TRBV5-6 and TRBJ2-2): DAGVTQSPTHLIKTRGQQVTLRCSPKSGHDTVSWYQQALGQGPQFIFQYYEEEERQRGNFPDRFSGHQFPNYSSELNVNALLLGDSALYLCASSLGATGELFFGEGSRLTVL.

DNA of the CDR3: TGTGCCAGCAGTCGGACAGCCGTAAACATTCAGTACTTC. It encodes CASSRTAVNIQYF. The gene calls are TRBV28 and TRBJ2-4, with a tentative D call TRBD1 (6 bases). CDR1 and CDR2 (germline): MDHEN, SYDVKM. V was cut by 5 bases and J by 6 bases, with 11 bases left in between. This CDR3 is 13 amino acids long.

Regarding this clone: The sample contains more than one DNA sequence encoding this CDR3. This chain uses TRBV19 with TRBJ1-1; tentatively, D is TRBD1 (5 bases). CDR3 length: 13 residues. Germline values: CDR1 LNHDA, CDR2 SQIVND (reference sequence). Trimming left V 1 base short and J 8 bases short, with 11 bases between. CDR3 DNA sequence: TGTGCCAGTAGTATAGGTGGAGGGACCGAAGCTTTCTTT. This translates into CASSIGGGTEAFF.

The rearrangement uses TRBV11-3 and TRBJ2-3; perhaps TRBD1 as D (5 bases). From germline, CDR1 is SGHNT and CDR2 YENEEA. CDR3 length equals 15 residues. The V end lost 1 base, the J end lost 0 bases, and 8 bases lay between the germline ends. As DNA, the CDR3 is TGTGCCAGCAGCTTAGGGGGCGGTAGCACAGATACGCAGTATTTT. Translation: CASSLGGGSTDTQYF.